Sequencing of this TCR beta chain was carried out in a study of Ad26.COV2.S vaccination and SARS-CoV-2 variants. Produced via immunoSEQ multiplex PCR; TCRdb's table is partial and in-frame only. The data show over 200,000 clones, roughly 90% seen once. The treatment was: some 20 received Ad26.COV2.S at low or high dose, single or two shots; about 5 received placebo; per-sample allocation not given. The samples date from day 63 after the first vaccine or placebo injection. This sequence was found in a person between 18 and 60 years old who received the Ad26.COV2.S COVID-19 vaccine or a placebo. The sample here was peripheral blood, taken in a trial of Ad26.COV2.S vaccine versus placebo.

CDR3 bases: TGTGCCAGCAGCTTAGGGACAGGGCCCCGCACTGAAGCTTTCTTT. It codes for CASSLGTGPRTEAFF. This chain joins TRBV7-3 and TRBJ1-1, with 9 bases lining up with TRBD1. Germline-derived CDR1 and CDR2 are SGHTA and FQGTGA. Trimming at V came to 2 bases and at J to 4 bases, leaving 5 bases not matched to a gene. The CDR3 sequence is 15 residues long. The whole variable domain, filled in from reference TRBV7-3 and TRBJ1-1, reads GAGVSQTPSNKVTEKGKYVELRCDPISGHTALYWYRQSLGQGPEFLIYFQGTGAADDSGLPNDRFFAVRPEGSVSTLKIQRTERGDSAVYLCASSLGTGPRTEAFFGQGTRLTVV.